Listed below are T cell receptor beta chains from one sample, sequenced in a study of naive and memory T cell subsets. TCRdb recomputed calls from the UMI-ligation and nested PCR reads with MiXCR, one row per CDR3 protein. The sample yields tens of thousands of distinct CDR3 sequences, roughly 14% seen once. Material: central memory CD4+ T cells from blood. Receptors were obtained from a human donor in good health. The CDR3 runs from the conserved cysteine through the conserved F or W. Fields, in order: V gene, D gene, CDR3 protein. A D gene is named only where the DNA matches it firmly.

V: TRBV27
D: -
CDR3: CASSGRRDTEAFF

V: TRBV28
D: -
CDR3: CASSFSSGPGQETQYF

V: TRBV6-6
D: TRBD2
CDR3: CASSYLGGSYEQYF

V: TRBV7-2
D: TRBD2
CDR3: CASSPRLAGEETQYF

V: TRBV12-3/TRBV12-4
D: TRBD2
CDR3: CASSSSMAGAYEQYF

V: TRBV20-1
D: TRBD2
CDR3: CSASKAGGRNEQFF

V: TRBV5-1
D: TRBD1
CDR3: CASSPKQGIHTDTQYF

V: TRBV24-1
D: TRBD2
CDR3: CATSDSGTSGRREQYF

V: TRBV10-3
D: -
CDR3: CAISERGEHGYTF

V: TRBV28
D: -
CDR3: CASIPETSYNEQFF

V: TRBV5-1
D: -
CDR3: CASSESQPARDEKLFF

V: TRBV7-8
D: -
CDR3: CASSFDSRAEQYF

V: TRBV7-7
D: TRBD2
CDR3: CASSVGLAGDTQYF

V: TRBV3-1
D: -
CDR3: CASSQEWWGEQFF

V: TRBV12-3/TRBV12-4
D: -
CDR3: CASSLLYQETQYF

V: TRBV7-9
D: TRBD2
CDR3: CASSPPLAVSYEQYF

V: TRBV6-5
D: TRBD2
CDR3: CASRASGTYEQYF

V: TRBV5-1
D: TRBD2
CDR3: CASSKAGAGYEQYF

V: TRBV28
D: -
CDR3: CASSRRGEQFF

V: TRBV7-2
D: -
CDR3: CASSLQRNQETQYF

V: TRBV6-5
D: TRBD1
CDR3: CASSHRQGGPYEQYF

V: TRBV27
D: -
CDR3: CASSLGRTWGELFF

V: TRBV5-1
D: -
CDR3: CASSLDSKNQPQHF

V: TRBV18
D: TRBD1
CDR3: CASSPGQGPNEQFF

V: TRBV20-1
D: TRBD1
CDR3: CSARQLGQGASETQYF

V: TRBV2
D: TRBD1
CDR3: CASRTRGDRGHQPQHF

V: TRBV29-1
D: -
CDR3: CSAPRTDNYGYTF

V: TRBV20-1
D: -
CDR3: CSARWAEYPYGYTF

V: TRBV20-1
D: -
CDR3: CSARDRLASMNEQYF

V: TRBV2
D: TRBD1
CDR3: CASRRTGMRETQYF

V: TRBV28
D: TRBD1
CDR3: CASIPGGGYDSPLHF

V: TRBV6-1
D: TRBD2
CDR3: CASSEIRRLAGETQYF

V: TRBV19
D: TRBD2
CDR3: CASARSGGAYNEQFF

V: TRBV30
D: -
CDR3: CAHRGGSGNTIYF

V: TRBV5-1
D: -
CDR3: CASSLGQYNEQFF

V: TRBV20-1
D: -
CDR3: CSARDPLSTDTQYF

V: TRBV12-3/TRBV12-4
D: -
CDR3: CASTSGTGDSPLHF

V: TRBV11-2
D: -
CDR3: CASSLAAFRGTQYF

V: TRBV20-1
D: TRBD2
CDR3: CSAKREGLTDTQYF

V: TRBV5-1
D: TRBD1
CDR3: CASSLEGLTGRNEQFF

V: TRBV2
D: -
CDR3: CASILAPQETQYF

V: TRBV19
D: TRBD1
CDR3: CATGDRDLNYGYTF